This T cell receptor (beta chain) was retrieved from a study of PD-1 blockade in classical Hodgkin lymphoma. Every patient had relapsed following autologous stem cell transplantation, and cohorts differed in brentuximab vedotin exposure. Study-level findings and limits: Among the patients, those starting nivolumab under 1 year after ASCT were excluded. Partial responders and progressors had significantly lower baseline TCR diversity.

About this clone itself: Its antigen is as yet unknown.

The protocol was immunoSEQ multiplex PCR, while the TCRdb copy is restricted to in-frame clones and leaves out a portion. The top ten hold approximately 3.3% of the sample, which has about 25,000 clones, approximately 70% seen once. The sample in question was peripheral blood mononuclear cells (PBMCs), obtained at baseline. This clonotype was sampled from a human donor with classical Hodgkin lymphoma.

CDR3 coding DNA: TGTGCCAGCAGTGAGGGACAGGGGTTATCACCCCTCCACTTT. Protein: CASSEGQGLSPLHF. The rearrangement links TRBV2 to TRBJ1-6; TRBD1 agrees at 10 bases. Germline CDR1 and CDR2: SNHLY and FYNNEI. The CDR3 is 14 residues long. V was pared by 3 bases and J by 10 bases, with 3 bases of the junction left unmatched.